This T cell receptor beta chain was obtained from a study of shared clonotypes between healthy human individuals. Study overall: The plates for each donor numbered three CD4 naive, three CD4 memory, two CD8 naive and one CD8 memory.

As to this clone: As yet, its antigen is unknown.

Study results and limitations: Researchers found naive subsets generally carried larger estimated richness than memory subsets. It was the few donors that limited the genetic and exposure-history diversity represented. Around 5% was the fraction of naive CD4 clonotypes found shared across several donors.

Between the trimmed V and J ends, which lost 0 bases and 0 bases, there was a span of 9 bases. The CDR3 contains 15 residues. The protocol was immunoSEQ multiplex PCR, while the TCRdb copy is restricted to in-frame clones and leaves out a portion. The table has approximately 1.5 million clones, approximately 98.5% seen once. This chain uses TRBV23-1 with TRBJ2-7; D remains ambiguous. TRBV23-1 is an ORF for which the function is uncertain. The TCR sequence derives from a man under 40 in good health. Sequencing used naive CD4+ T cells sorted from blood. The subset: CD45RA+ positively selected. This CDR3 reads CASSQSLGFSYEQYF. CDR3 nucleotides: TGCGCCAGCAGTCAATCCTTGGGTTTCTCCTACGAGCAGTACTTC.